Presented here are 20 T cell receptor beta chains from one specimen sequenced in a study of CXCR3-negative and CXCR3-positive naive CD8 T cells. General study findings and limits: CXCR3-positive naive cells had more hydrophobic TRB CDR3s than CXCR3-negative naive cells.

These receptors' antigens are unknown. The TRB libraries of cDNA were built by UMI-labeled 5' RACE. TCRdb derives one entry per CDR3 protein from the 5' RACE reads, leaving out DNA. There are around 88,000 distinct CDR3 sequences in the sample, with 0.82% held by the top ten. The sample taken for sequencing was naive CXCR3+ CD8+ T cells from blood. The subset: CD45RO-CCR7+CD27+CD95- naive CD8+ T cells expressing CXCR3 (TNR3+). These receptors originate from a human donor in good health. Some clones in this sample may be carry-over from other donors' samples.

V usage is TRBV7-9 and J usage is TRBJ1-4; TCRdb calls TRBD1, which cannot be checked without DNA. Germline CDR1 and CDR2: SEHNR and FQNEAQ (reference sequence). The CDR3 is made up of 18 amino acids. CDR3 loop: CASSFFPGQIEAVEKLFF.

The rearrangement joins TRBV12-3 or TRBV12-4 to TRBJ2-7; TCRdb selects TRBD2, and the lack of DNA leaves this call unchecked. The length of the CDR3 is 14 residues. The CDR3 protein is CASSARGSSYEQYF.

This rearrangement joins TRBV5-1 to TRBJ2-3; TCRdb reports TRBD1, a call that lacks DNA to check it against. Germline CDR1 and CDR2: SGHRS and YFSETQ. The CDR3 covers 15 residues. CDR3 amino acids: CASSLENLGGDTQYF.

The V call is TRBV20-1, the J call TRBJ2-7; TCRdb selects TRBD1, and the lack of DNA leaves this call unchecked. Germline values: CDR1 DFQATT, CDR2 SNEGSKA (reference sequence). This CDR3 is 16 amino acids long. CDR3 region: CSARDPLGSNYYEQYF.

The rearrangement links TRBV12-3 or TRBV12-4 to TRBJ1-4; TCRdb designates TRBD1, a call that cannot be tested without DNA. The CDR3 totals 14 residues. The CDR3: CASSFRRGLEKLFF.

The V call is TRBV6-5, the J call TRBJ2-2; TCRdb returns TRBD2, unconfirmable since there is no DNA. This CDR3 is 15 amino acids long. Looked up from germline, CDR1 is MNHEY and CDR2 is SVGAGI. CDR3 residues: CASSYGGRATGELFF.

The CDR3 spells CASSAEASSSEAFF. The chain carries TRBV9 and TRBJ1-1. Germline values: CDR1 SGDLS, CDR2 YYNGEE. The CDR3 spans 14 residues.

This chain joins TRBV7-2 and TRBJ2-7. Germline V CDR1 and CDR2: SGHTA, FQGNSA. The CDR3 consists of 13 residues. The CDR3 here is CASSFSGPYEQYF.

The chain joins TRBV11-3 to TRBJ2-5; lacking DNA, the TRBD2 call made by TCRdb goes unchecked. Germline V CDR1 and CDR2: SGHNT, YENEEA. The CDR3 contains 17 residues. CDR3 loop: CASSWPLAGAYQETQYF.

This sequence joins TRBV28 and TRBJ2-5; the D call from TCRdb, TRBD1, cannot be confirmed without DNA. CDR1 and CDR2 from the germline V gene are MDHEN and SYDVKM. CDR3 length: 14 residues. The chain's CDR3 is CASSLGGGVETQYF.

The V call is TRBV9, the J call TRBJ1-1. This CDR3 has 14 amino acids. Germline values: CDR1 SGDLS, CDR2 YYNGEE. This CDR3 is CASSVDGMNTEAFF.

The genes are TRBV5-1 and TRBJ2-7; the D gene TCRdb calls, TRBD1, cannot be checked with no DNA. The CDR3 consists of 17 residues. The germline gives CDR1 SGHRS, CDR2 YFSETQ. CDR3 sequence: CASSPPSTGQGSYEQYF.

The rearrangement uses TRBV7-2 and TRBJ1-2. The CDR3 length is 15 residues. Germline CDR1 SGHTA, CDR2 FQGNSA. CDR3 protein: CASSLTSQLNDGYTF.

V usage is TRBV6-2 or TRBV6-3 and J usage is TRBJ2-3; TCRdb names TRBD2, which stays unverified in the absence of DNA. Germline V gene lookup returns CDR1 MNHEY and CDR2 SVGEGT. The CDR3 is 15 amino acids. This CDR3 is CASSSGTSDTDTQYF.

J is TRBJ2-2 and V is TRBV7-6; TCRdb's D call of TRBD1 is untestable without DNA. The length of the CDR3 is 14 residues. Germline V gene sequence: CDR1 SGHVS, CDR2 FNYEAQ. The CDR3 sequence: CASSLGQDTGELFF.

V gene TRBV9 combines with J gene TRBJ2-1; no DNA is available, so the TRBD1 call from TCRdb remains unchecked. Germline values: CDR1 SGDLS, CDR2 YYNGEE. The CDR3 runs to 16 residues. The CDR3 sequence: CASSGRDGSRADEQFF. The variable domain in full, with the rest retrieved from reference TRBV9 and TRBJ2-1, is DSGVTQTPKHLITATGQRVTLRCSPRSGDLSVYWYQQSLDQGLQFLIQYYNGEERAKGNILERFSAQQFPDLHSELNLSSLELGDSALYFCASSGRDGSRADEQFFGPGTRLTVL.

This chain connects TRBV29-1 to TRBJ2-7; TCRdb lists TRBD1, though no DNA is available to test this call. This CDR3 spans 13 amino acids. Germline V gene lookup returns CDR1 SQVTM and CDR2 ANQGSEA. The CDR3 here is CSASEQDWYEQYF.

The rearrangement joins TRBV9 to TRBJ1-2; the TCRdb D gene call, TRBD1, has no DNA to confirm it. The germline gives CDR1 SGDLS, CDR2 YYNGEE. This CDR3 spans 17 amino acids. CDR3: CASSAIDPGQGHYGYTF.

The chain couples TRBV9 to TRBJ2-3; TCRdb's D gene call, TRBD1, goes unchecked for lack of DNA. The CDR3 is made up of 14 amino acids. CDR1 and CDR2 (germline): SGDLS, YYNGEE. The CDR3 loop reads CASSGRELPDTQYF.

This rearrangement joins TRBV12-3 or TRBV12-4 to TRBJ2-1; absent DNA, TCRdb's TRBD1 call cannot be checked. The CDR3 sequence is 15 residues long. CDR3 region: CASSSSPGGYNEQFF.